These T cell receptor beta chains were read from a single sample in a study of molecular identifiers for immune sequencing clone quantification. TCRdb reanalysed the PCR reads using MiXCR and keeps one entry per CDR3 protein. In the table there are under 600,000 distinct CDR3 sequences, 20% to 25% of which are singletons. The source material was naive CD8+ T cells from blood, with Jurkat cell RNA spiked in. These TCRs come from a human donor in good health. Some libraries in this study had Jurkat cell RNA spiked in. Both conserved end residues are part of each CDR3. The order of the fields is D gene, V gene, clone size, J gene, CDR3 protein, CDR3 DNA. A D gene is named only where the DNA matches it firmly. Clone size is given for some rows only: seen once, a few or many times, or a class if the clone is expanded.

D: .; V: TRBV6-2/TRBV6-3; size: few; J: TRBJ1-6; CDR3: CASILRWDSRDYNSPLHF; DNA: TGTGCCAGCATTTTACGGTGGGACTCTAGGGATTATAATTCACCCCTCCACTTT
D: TRBD2; V: TRBV29-1; size: many; J: TRBJ2-3; CDR3: CSVDFVGLAGVKDTQYF; DNA: TGCAGCGTTGATTTTGTGGGACTAGCGGGAGTTAAAGATACGCAGTATTTT
D: .; V: TRBV3-1; size: .; J: TRBJ2-3; CDR3: CASPPRPSTDTQYF; DNA: TGTGCCAGCCCTCCCCGGCCTAGCACAGATACGCAGTATTTT
D: .; V: TRBV10-3; size: many; J: TRBJ2-7; CDR3: CAISEDKYYEQYF; DNA: TGTGCCATCAGTGAGGACAAGTACTACGAGCAGTACTTC
D: TRBD1; V: TRBV12-3/TRBV12-4; size: few; J: TRBJ2-2; CDR3: CASSPPRGQGDTGELFF; DNA: TGTGCCAGCAGTCCGCCCCGTGGACAGGGCGACACCGGGGAGCTGTTTTTT
D: TRBD1; V: TRBV5-6; size: many; J: TRBJ1-1; CDR3: CASSLLGTGGAEAFF; DNA: TGTGCCAGCAGCTTGTTGGGGACAGGGGGCGCGGAAGCTTTCTTT
D: .; V: TRBV12-3/TRBV12-4; size: few; J: TRBJ2-4; CDR3: CASSLVGMETDPVLAKNIQYF; DNA: TGTGCCAGCAGTTTAGTCGGGATGGAGACCGACCCTGTTCTAGCCAAAAACATTCAGTACTTC
D: .; V: TRBV27; size: few; J: TRBJ1-5; CDR3: CASSLYQGTGPQHF; DNA: TGTGCCAGCAGTTTATATCAGGGTACAGGACCCCAGCATTTT
D: .; V: TRBV15; size: once; J: TRBJ1-4; CDR3: CATRNPRGANEKLFF; DNA: TGTGCCACCCGTAATCCGCGGGGGGCCAATGAAAAACTGTTTTTT
D: .; V: TRBV5-1; size: few; J: TRBJ2-7; CDR3: CASSLSGGWDEQYF; DNA: TGCGCCAGCAGCTTGTCTGGGGGCTGGGACGAGCAGTACTTC
D: .; V: TRBV21-1; size: many; J: TRBJ2-3; CDR3: CASSKGQGATDTQYF; DNA: TGTGCCAGCAGCAAAGGCCAGGGGGCCACAGATACGCAGTATTTT
D: .; V: TRBV4-1; size: few; J: TRBJ1-3; CDR3: CASSSVYLSSGNTIYF; DNA: TGCGCCAGCAGCTCCGTCTACTTAAGCTCTGGAAACACCATATATTTT
D: .; V: TRBV6-2/TRBV6-3; size: few; J: TRBJ2-1; CDR3: CVSSSLWNEQFF; DNA: TGTGTCAGCAGTTCTTTATGGAATGAGCAGTTCTTC
D: TRBD1; V: TRBV4-1; size: few; J: TRBJ2-7; CDR3: CASSPQTGTGLYEQYF; DNA: TGCGCCAGCAGCCCGCAAACCGGGACAGGCCTCTACGAGCAGTACTTC
D: .; V: TRBV20-1; size: .; J: TRBJ2-3; CDR3: CSASGGTDTQYF; DNA: TGCAGTGCTAGTGGAGGTACAGATACGCAGTATTTT
D: .; V: TRBV7-9; size: many; J: TRBJ1-1; CDR3: CASSYGSANTEAFF; DNA: TGTGCCAGCAGCTACGGCTCAGCAAACACTGAAGCTTTCTTT
D: TRBD2; V: TRBV7-8; size: .; J: TRBJ2-2; CDR3: CASSSPAGLAGTGELLF; DNA: TGTGCCAGCAGCTCCCCCGCTGGACTAGCAGGAACCGGGGAGCTGCTTTTT
D: .; V: TRBV7-9; size: .; J: TRBJ2-3; CDR3: CTSSCHSPETCTQYF; DNA: TGTACCAGCAGCTGCCACTCTCCAGAAACGTGCACGCAGTATTTT
D: TRBD2; V: TRBV6-5; size: many; J: TRBJ2-7; CDR3: CASSYSQGGVYEQYF; DNA: TGTGCCAGCAGTTACTCCCAGGGAGGGGTCTACGAGCAGTACTTC